A single TCR beta chain is shown here with its context. This sample is drawn from a study of blood T cell repertoires in COVID-19. Study-wide context: PBMCs, B-cell-depleted T cells, or T cells provided the cDNA or gDNA that made up the material.

Germline-derived CDR1 and CDR2 are SGDLS and YYNGEE. The CDR3 length is 13 residues. V shed 4 bases and J shed 2 bases, with 10 bases lying between them. Original methodology: The authors estimated nucleated cell counts from reference gene primer amplification. Only in-frame clones appear in the TCRdb table, and some are missing; sequencing was by immunoSEQ multiplex PCR. V and J calls plus clone size are reproduced from that table; the DNA served to infer D and trimming. The sample consists of 200,000 to 250,000 clones, roughly four fifths of them appearing once. The chain has TRBV9 and TRBJ2-7; TRBD2 is a possible D gene (5 bases). The sample was PBMCs or T cells enriched from blood (not recorded which). This receptor was taken from a man in his forties who had recovered from COVID-19. The CDR3 sequence is CASSSGFTYEQYF. The DNA for the CDR3 is TGTGCCAGCAGCTCGGGGTTTACCTACGAGCAGTACTTC.